The 20 T cell receptor beta chains in this list originate from one sample, sequenced in a study of cytomegalovirus exposure and HLA in healthy donors (TCRdb year 2017). The receptor library was made with the immunoSEQ multiplex PCR assay. For the multiplex PCR, a mixture combining 60 forward primers for TCR Vbeta segments and 13 reverse primers for TCR Jbeta segments was used. As stored in TCRdb, this immuneACCESS dataset retains in-frame rearrangements with V and J assigned. A fraction of the clones does not appear; measured against another copy, unresolved V genes explain less than half of the discrepancy, and the remainder lacks a known reason. For this sample the table gives 75,000 to 100,000 clones, of which about 80% were detected only once. The top ten clones comprise around 3.6% of the sample. Sequences were obtained from PBMCs. Receptors were obtained from a man between 40 and 49 years old in good health and CMV-seronegative.

The chain employs TRBV10-3 and TRBJ1-4; no firm D call. The CDR3 consists of 13 residues. Germline CDR1 and CDR2: ENHRY and SYGVKD. V was pared by 4 bases and J by 12 bases, with 15 bases between. The DNA of the CDR3 is TGTGCCATCAGTGCCAAAGAGGAGAGAGAACTGTTTTTT. This sequence encodes CAISAKEERELFF.

This chain connects TRBV30 to TRBJ2-3; 8 positions match TRBD2. The germline V gene has CDR1 GTSNPN and CDR2 SVGIG (reference sequence). This CDR3 is 13 amino acids long. With V trimmed by 8 bases and J by 0 bases, 4 bases remained unmatched. The CDR3 here is CARGGTSTDTQYF. Here the CDR3 DNA reads TGTGCCCGGGGGGGGACTAGCACAGATACGCAGTATTTT.

Concerning this clone: Additional DNA sequences in this sample encode the identical CDR3. CDR3 protein: CASSLGGADTQYF. DNA of the CDR3: TGTGCCAGCAGCCTGGGGGGCGCAGATACGCAGTATTTT. The V call is TRBV5-4, the J call TRBJ2-3, with D possibly being TRBD1 or TRBD2 (6 bases each). The CDR3 consists of 13 residues. The germline V and J ends were trimmed by 4 bases and 4 bases, with 10 bases remaining between them. The germline V gene encodes CDR1 SGHNT and CDR2 YYREEE (reference sequence).

Details on this clone: The likely explanation is a read error, given a far larger clone one base away. The same CDR3 is also encoded by other DNA sequences in this sample. The chain combines TRBV2 with TRBJ1-1, with D possibly being TRBD1 (5 bases). V was trimmed by 6 bases and J by 13 bases, leaving 21 bases between them. The CDR3 contains 13 residues. Germline assignment: CDR1 SNHLY and CDR2 FYNNEI. DNA for the CDR3: TGTGCCAGCAGGCTGGATAGCCAGAGTAGGGGTTTCTTT. This encodes CASRLDSQSRGFF. The full variable domain, with the rest looked up from reference TRBV2 and TRBJ1-1, is EPEVTQTPSHQVTQMGQEVILRCVPISNHLYFYWYRQILGQKVEFLVSFYNNEISEKSEIFDDQFSVERPDGSNFTLKIRSTKLEDSAMYFCASRLDSQSRGFFGQGTRLTVV.

About this clone itself: Other DNA sequences in this sample translate to the same CDR3. This sequence joins TRBV5-1 and TRBJ2-3; D remains ambiguous. CDR3 length: 13 amino acids. Trimming stripped 3 bases from V and 1 base from J, with 6 bases between. Germline assignment: CDR1 SGHRS and CDR2 YFSETQ. CDR3 nucleotides: TGCGCCAGCAGCTCCCAGGGCACAGATACGCAGTATTTT. This gives the protein CASSSQGTDTQYF.

To note about this clone: Compared with germline, one end of the junction differs, possibly owing to a read error. The same CDR3 arises from other DNA sequences in this sample as well. V is TRBV5-4 and J is TRBJ1-1; the D is unclear. Germline CDR1 and CDR2: SGHNT and YYREEE (reference sequence). The CDR3 is 11 residues long. In DNA, the CDR3 is TGTGCCAGCAGCTTGTTCTCTGAAGCTTTCTTC. It encodes CASSLFSEAFF.

The chain couples TRBV7-2 to TRBJ1-6; 9 bases line up with TRBD1. The CDR3 spans 14 residues. Germline CDR1 and CDR2: SGHTA and FQGNSA. V lost 4 bases, J lost 9 bases, and 4 bases stayed unmatched. The CDR3: CASSSRDRVSPLHF. CDR3 in DNA: TGTGCCAGCAGCTCCCGGGACAGGGTTTCACCCCTCCACTTT.

This chain uses TRBV2 with TRBJ2-7, with TRBD1 matching over 8 bases. Trimming cost V 7 bases and J 2 bases; bases outside gene matches: 4. This CDR3 contains 13 residues. The germline V gene encodes CDR1 SNHLY and CDR2 FYNNEI. CDR3 amino acids: CASIQGVPYEQYF. The DNA of the CDR3 is TGTGCCAGCATACAGGGGGTCCCCTACGAGCAGTACTTC.

The CDR3 reads CASSPQGHEQYF. CDR3 sequence (DNA): TGTGCCAGCAGTCCTCAGGGCCACGAGCAGTACTTC. V usage is TRBV6-1 and J usage is TRBJ2-7; tentatively, D is TRBD1 (5 bases). V lost 5 bases, J lost 5 bases, and 10 bases lay in between. The CDR3 consists of 12 residues. Germline V CDR1 and CDR2: MNHNS, SASEGT.

This clone was recorded a few times. The gene calls are TRBV29-1 and TRBJ1-1; 7 nucleotides align to TRBD1. The CDR3 is 11 amino acids. V lost 6 bases to trimming and J lost 4 bases; unmatched junction nucleotides: 2. Germline assignment: CDR1 SQVTM and CDR2 ANQGSEA. DNA of the CDR3: TGCAGCGTGGGGGACAGCACTGAAGCTTTCTTT. Encoded protein: CSVGDSTEAFF.

The rearrangement joins TRBV10-3 to TRBJ2-2, with TRBD2 identical over 9 bases. The trim removed 8 bases at V and 7 bases at J, leaving 8 bases unmatched. The CDR3 runs to 14 residues. Germline V lookup: CDR1 ENHRY, CDR2 SYGVKD. The CDR3 DNA follows: TGTGCCATCCGGCTAGCGGGAAATGACGGGGAGCTGTTTTTT. Translation gives CAIRLAGNDGELFF.

This clone showed up just a few times. The chain links TRBV6-1 to TRBJ2-7; possibly TRBD2 for D (6 bases). The CDR3 is 13 amino acids. Germline V gene lookup returns CDR1 MNHNS and CDR2 SASEGT. V lost 11 bases to trimming and J lost 3 bases, with 17 bases between them. The CDR3 reads CASSWGGNYEQYF. As DNA, the CDR3 is TGTGCCTCCTCCTGGGGCGGGAACTACGAGCAGTACTTC.

The V gene is TRBV2, the J gene TRBJ1-1, with D possibly TRBD1 on 5 matching bases. Looked up from germline, CDR1 is SNHLY and CDR2 is FYNNEI. CDR3 length: 14 amino acids. The V end lost 1 base, the J end lost 1 base, and 7 bases lay between the germline ends. The CDR3 coding sequence is TGTGCCAGCAGTGAAGGGGGCAGGAACACTGAAGCTTTCTTT. This encodes CASSEGGRNTEAFF.

This clone has just a few counts. The chain recombines TRBV5-5 with TRBJ1-6, with D tentatively TRBD1 (5 bases). Germline CDR1 SGHKS, CDR2 YYEKEE (reference sequence). CDR3 size: 17 residues. Trimming removed 3 bases at V and 7 bases at J, with 20 bases between. This chain's CDR3 is CASSSEIDPGRNSPLHF. The CDR3 DNA is TGTGCCAGCAGCTCCGAGATCGATCCAGGGCGAAATTCACCCCTCCACTTT. The full variable domain, rest sourced from reference TRBV5-5 and TRBJ1-6, is DAGVTQSPTHLIKTRGQQVTLRCSPISGHKSVSWYQQVLGQGPQFIFQYYEKEERGRGNFPDRFSARQFPNYSSELNVNALLLGDSALYLCASSSEIDPGRNSPLHFGNGTRLTVT.

The V call is TRBV6-4, the J call TRBJ2-3; D call uncertain. CDR3 length: 14 amino acids. V was pared by 6 bases and J by 2 bases, with 12 bases between. Per the germline V gene, CDR1 is MRHNA and CDR2 is SNTAGT. The CDR3: CASRRSGPTDTQYF. Written as DNA, the CDR3 is TGTGCCAGCAGGCGCTCTGGGCCCACAGATACGCAGTATTTT.

This sequence joins TRBV6-6 and TRBJ2-1; no clear D. This CDR3 comprises 12 residues. Germline V gene sequence: CDR1 MNHNY, CDR2 SVGAGI (reference sequence). V shed 4 bases and J shed 6 bases, with 7 bases lying between them. The CDR3, as DNA: TGTGCCAGCAGTTTACAAACCAATGAGCAGTTCTTC. Encoded protein: CASSLQTNEQFF.

The chain joins TRBV19 to TRBJ1-5; D not resolved. Germline V gene lookup returns CDR1 LNHDA and CDR2 SQIVND (reference sequence). The germline V and J ends were trimmed by 3 bases and 4 bases, with 7 bases remaining between them. CDR3 length: 13 residues. This chain's CDR3 is CASSINGNQPQHF. The CDR3 coding sequence is TGTGCCAGTAGTATTAACGGGAATCAGCCCCAGCATTTT.

The chain combines TRBV4-1 with TRBJ1-4, with 8 bases identical to TRBD1. Germline-derived CDR1 and CDR2 are MGHRA and YSYEKL. V dropped 1 base and J dropped 7; count of bases not matched to a gene: 8. The CDR3 is made up of 16 amino acids. In nucleotides, the CDR3 is TGCGCCAGCAGCCAAGGGGGGGCAGGGGGCTTTGAAAAACTGTTTTTT. It encodes CASSQGGAGGFEKLFF.

The V gene is TRBV15, the J gene TRBJ1-2; perhaps TRBD1 as D (5 bases). The V end was cut by 0 bases, the J end by 4 bases, with 18 bases between. Germline V gene lookup returns CDR1 LNHNV and CDR2 YYDKDF (reference sequence). The CDR3 runs to 17 residues. The CDR3 region has the DNA TGTGCCACCAGCAGAGAAGGCGGGGCAGGGCGGGGCTATGGCTACACCTTC. It is translated as CATSREGGAGRGYGYTF.

The chain uses TRBV5-1 and TRBJ2-5, with 10 nucleotides matching TRBD1. Germline V gives CDR1 SGHRS, CDR2 YFSETQ. J lost 1 base, V lost 4 bases, and 4 bases had no gene match. This CDR3 is 15 amino acids long. The CDR3 coding sequence is TGCGCCAGCAGCCCTGGACAGGGGGGCCAAGAGACCCAGTACTTC. Amino acid sequence: CASSPGQGGQETQYF.